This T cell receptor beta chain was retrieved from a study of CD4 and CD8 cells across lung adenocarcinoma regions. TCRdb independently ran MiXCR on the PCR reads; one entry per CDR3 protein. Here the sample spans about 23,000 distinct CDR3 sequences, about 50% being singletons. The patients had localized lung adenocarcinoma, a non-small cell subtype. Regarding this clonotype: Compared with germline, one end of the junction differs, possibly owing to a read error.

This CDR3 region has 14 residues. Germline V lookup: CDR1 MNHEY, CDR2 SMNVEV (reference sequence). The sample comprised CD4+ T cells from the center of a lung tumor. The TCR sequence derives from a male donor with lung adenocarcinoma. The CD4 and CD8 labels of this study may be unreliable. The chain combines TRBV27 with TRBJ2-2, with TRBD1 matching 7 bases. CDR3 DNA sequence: TGTGCCAGCACCGACAGGGTGAACACAGATAAGCTGTATTTT. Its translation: CASTDRVNTDKLYF.